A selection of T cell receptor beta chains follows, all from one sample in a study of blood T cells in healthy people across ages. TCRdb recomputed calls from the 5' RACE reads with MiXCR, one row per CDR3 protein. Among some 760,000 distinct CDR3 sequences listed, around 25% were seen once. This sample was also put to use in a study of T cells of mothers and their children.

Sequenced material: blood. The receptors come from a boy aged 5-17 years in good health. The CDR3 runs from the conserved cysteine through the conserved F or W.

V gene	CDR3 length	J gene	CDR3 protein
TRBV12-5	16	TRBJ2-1	CASGSLAGGHSYEQFF
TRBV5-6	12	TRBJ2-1	CASSLGDIGQFF
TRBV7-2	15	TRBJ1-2	CASSLNRDRENGYTF
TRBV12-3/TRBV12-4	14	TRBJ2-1	CASSFGMGYNEQFF
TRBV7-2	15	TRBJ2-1	CASSLSSGDVYEQFF
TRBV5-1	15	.	CASSLTGGERNEQFF
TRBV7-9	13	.	CASSALQGTEQFF
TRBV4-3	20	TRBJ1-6	CASSQDSDREEEFYNSPLHF
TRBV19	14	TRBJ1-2	CASSMPGEALGYTF
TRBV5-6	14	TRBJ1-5	CASSLGTVNQPQHF
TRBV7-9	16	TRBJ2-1	CASITPKGTVNNEQFF
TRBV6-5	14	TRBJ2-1	CASKGDRGNNEQFF
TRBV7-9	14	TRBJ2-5	CASSLVQDAETQYF
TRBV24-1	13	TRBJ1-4	CASTTGKGEKLFF
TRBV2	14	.	CASIGLVNVNEQFF
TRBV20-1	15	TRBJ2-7	CSAEIPGQGWYEQYF
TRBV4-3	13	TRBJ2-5	CASSQDPEETQYF